This T cell receptor beta chain was identified in a study of blood T cell repertoires in COVID-19. Study overall: T cells, B-cell-depleted T cells, or PBMCs provided the cDNA or gDNA that served as material.

Under the authors' procedure: For nucleated cells, counts were estimated from reference gene primer amplification. TCRdb keeps only in-frame clones here, not all; method: immunoSEQ multiplex PCR. V, J and clone size reflect that table, while D and trimming were determined from the DNA. Altogether about 200,000 clones are present, roughly 90% being singletons, with the ten largest covering 5% to 7.5%. With 0 bases removed from V and 1 base from J, the gap between germline ends came to 11 bases. The CDR3 sequence is 16 residues long. Looked up from germline, CDR1 is SEHNR and CDR2 is FQNEAQ (reference sequence).

J is TRBJ2-3 and V is TRBV7-9, with D possibly matching TRBD2 (6 bases). This clonotype was obtained from a woman aged 40 to 50 who had recovered from COVID-19. Material: peripheral blood. The DNA of the CDR3 is TGTGCCAGCAGCTTAGCCCCGGGGGTCGGCACAGATACGCAGTATTTT. Amino acids: CASSLAPGVGTDTQYF.